Below are 20 T cell receptor beta chains sequenced from a single sample in a study of PD-L1 blockade in urothelial cancer. Measured with immunoSEQ multiplex PCR; TCRdb has only the in-frame clones, and not every one. The sample has tens of thousands of clones, 81% seen once; the top ten hold 3% to 4%. Time point here: pretreatment peripheral blood. The sequencing used PBMCs, collected around atezolizumab (anti-PD-L1) treatment. These receptors all come from a man in his 70s with urothelial cancer.

The CDR3 DNA reads as TGTGCCAGCAGTGCGACAGGAGTACCCCAAAGAGGTCAGCCCCAGCATTTT. Its protein product is CASSATGVPQRGQPQHF. This chain joins TRBV28 and TRBJ1-5; D possibly corresponds to TRBD1 (6 bases). CDR3 length: 17 residues. Germline V gene lookup returns CDR1 MDHEN and CDR2 SYDVKM. Trimming cost V 5 bases and J 6 bases, with 23 bases left between them. The full variable domain, with the rest looked up from reference TRBV28 and TRBJ1-5, is DVKVTQSSRYLVKRTGEKVFLECVQDMDHENMFWYRQDPGLGLRLIYFSYDVKMKEKGDIPEGYSVSREKKERFSLILESASTNQTSMYLCASSATGVPQRGQPQHFGDGTRLSIL.

This rearrangement joins TRBV2 to TRBJ1-2; 7 nucleotides align to TRBD1. J was trimmed by 5 bases and V by 2 bases; bases with no gene match: 5. Germline CDR1 and CDR2: SNHLY and FYNNEI. The CDR3 has 14 residues. CDR3 nucleotides: TGTGCCAGCAGTGAACTAGGACAGGCATATGGCTACACCTTC. It translates to CASSELGQAYGYTF. Using reference TRBV2 and TRBJ1-2 for the parts outside the CDR3, the full variable domain is EPEVTQTPSHQVTQMGQEVILRCVPISNHLYFYWYRQILGQKVEFLVSFYNNEISEKSEIFDDQFSVERPDGSNFTLKIRSTKLEDSAMYFCASSELGQAYGYTFGSGTRLTVV.

The gene calls are TRBV5-1 and TRBJ2-5; a possible D gene is TRBD2 (5 bases). Germline loops: CDR1 SGHRS, CDR2 YFSETQ. This CDR3 has 14 residues. The germline V and J ends were trimmed by 0 bases and 6 bases, with 12 bases remaining between them. In DNA, the CDR3 is TGCGCCAGCAGCTTGGATGCGGGCCGGAAGACCCAGTACTTC. Residues: CASSLDAGRKTQYF.

This clone has more than one count but fewer than ten. The CDR3 nucleotides read TGCGCCAGCAGCTTGGAGGGGTCGGGGGGCGCTGGGGCCAACGTCCTGACTTTC. It codes for CASSLEGSGGAGANVLTF. The chain carries TRBV5-1 and TRBJ2-6, with D tentatively TRBD2 (7 bases). V lost 0 bases, J lost 2 bases, and 15 bases lay in between. The V gene's germline CDR1 is SGHRS and CDR2 YFSETQ. The CDR3 length is 18 residues. The whole variable domain, remainder taken from reference TRBV5-1 and TRBJ2-6, is KAGVTQTPRYLIKTRGQQVTLSCSPISGHRSVSWYQQTPGQGLQFLFEYFSETQRNKGNFPGRFSGRQFSNSRSEMNVSTLELGDSALYLCASSLEGSGGAGANVLTFGAGSRLTVL.

This clone was seen a handful of times. V is TRBV9 and J is TRBJ1-1; the D is unclear. V dropped 4 bases and J dropped 4 bases, with 14 bases sitting between them. This CDR3 is built from 14 residues. Germline CDR1 is SGDLS and CDR2 is YYNGEE. The CDR3 DNA reads as TGTGCCAGCAGCTTCAGACCCGAGGGCACTGAAGCTTTCTTT. It specifies CASSFRPEGTEAFF.

The CDR3 protein is CASSATRQASGNTIYF. CDR3 DNA: TGTGCCAGCAGTGCGACACGACAGGCCTCTGGAAACACCATATATTTT. The chain is built from TRBV28 and TRBJ1-3; the D gene is possibly TRBD1 (6 bases). With 5 bases removed from V and 0 bases from J, the gap between germline ends came to 14 bases. The CDR3 extends over 16 amino acids. CDR1 and CDR2 from the germline V gene are MDHEN and SYDVKM.

This clone was seen a handful of times. The CDR3 DNA is TGTGCCAGCAGTGAAACCGGGACAGGGGATGAAAAACTGTTTTTT. This sequence encodes CASSETGTGDEKLFF. This chain links TRBV2 with TRBJ1-4; 10 nucleotides line up with TRBD1. Germline CDR1 is SNHLY and CDR2 is FYNNEI. This CDR3 has 15 amino acids. J lost 6 bases, V lost 2 bases, and 3 bases had no gene match. Together with reference TRBV2 and TRBJ1-4, the CDR3 gives the full variable domain: EPEVTQTPSHQVTQMGQEVILRCVPISNHLYFYWYRQILGQKVEFLVSFYNNEISEKSEIFDDQFSVERPDGSNFTLKIRSTKLEDSAMYFCASSETGTGDEKLFFGSGTQLSVL.

V usage is TRBV5-5 and J usage is TRBJ2-3; D is possibly TRBD2 (5 bases). The CDR3 has 14 amino acids. Trimming stripped 5 bases from V and 6 bases from J, with 16 bases between. Germline CDR1 SGHKS, CDR2 YYEKEE (reference sequence). For the CDR3, the DNA is TGTGCCAGCAGGCCTCTCGAGGGTCGGGATACGCAGTATTTT. Translating gives CASRPLEGRDTQYF.

This rearrangement joins TRBV5-4 to TRBJ2-3; 14 bases are shared with TRBD2. Germline lookup yields CDR1 SGHNT and CDR2 YYREEE (reference sequence). CDR3 length equals 16 residues. The V and J ends lost 5 bases and 3 bases, in that order; junction bases with no gene match: 5. In DNA, the CDR3 is TGTGCCAGCAGGGAGGGACTAGCGGGAGTTACAGATACGCAGTATTTT. Translated: CASREGLAGVTDTQYF.

The CDR3 DNA reads TGTGCCAGCAGTCCCTGGCGCGGGAGGGCCGTAGGACGCACAGATACGCAGTATTTT. This encodes CASSPWRGRAVGRTDTQYF. The chain carries TRBV27 and TRBJ2-3; 9 bases align to TRBD2. Germline lookup yields CDR1 MNHEY and CDR2 SMNVEV (reference sequence). The CDR3 covers 19 residues. V trimming: 5 bases; J trimming: 1 base; junction bases outside the gene matches: 16.

V is TRBV30 and J is TRBJ2-1, with TRBD1 matching over 8 bases. This CDR3 has 12 amino acids. Losses at the gene ends were 7 bases for V and 13 bases for J; bases not matched to a gene: 12. Looked up from germline, CDR1 is GTSNPN and CDR2 is SVGIG (reference sequence). Written as DNA, the CDR3 is TGTGCCTCGGACAGACAGGGGTTCGGTCAGTTCTTC. Amino acids: CASDRQGFGQFF.

This chain uses TRBV27 with TRBJ2-1; 10 bases agree with TRBD2. Germline V gene lookup returns CDR1 MNHEY and CDR2 SMNVEV (reference sequence). Trimming at V came to 6 bases and at J to 5 bases, leaving 7 bases not matched to a gene. The CDR3 covers 15 residues. CDR3 DNA sequence: TGTGCCAGCAGGGTCGGGACTAGCGAAAACAATGAGCAGTTCTTC. Translation: CASRVGTSENNEQFF.

The V gene is TRBV5-4, the J gene TRBJ2-4; 9 positions agree with TRBD2. CDR1 and CDR2 (germline): SGHNT, YYREEE (reference sequence). The CDR3 contains 15 residues. V lost 1 base, J lost 8 bases, and 7 bases stayed unmatched. The CDR3 DNA reads as TGTGCCAGCAGCTTGCAAGGCGGGAGGGCGGACATTCAGTACTTC. Protein: CASSLQGGRADIQYF.

This clone was recorded once. The rearrangement uses TRBV7-8 and TRBJ1-2; no clear D gene. The V gene's germline CDR1 is SGHVS and CDR2 FQNEAQ. The V and J ends lost 5 bases and 8 bases respectively, with 12 bases between them. The CDR3 contains 12 residues. The CDR3 sequence: CASSPYSGGYTF. In DNA, the CDR3 is TGTGCCAGCAGCCCGTACTCGGGGGGCTACACCTTC. The variable domain in full, with the rest retrieved from reference TRBV7-8 and TRBJ1-2, is GAGVSQSPRYKVAKRGQDVALRCDPISGHVSLFWYQQALGQGPEFLTYFQNEAQLDKSGLPSDRFFAERPEGSVSTLKIQRTQQEDSAVYLCASSPYSGGYTFGSGTRLTVV.

The genes are TRBV5-4 and TRBJ2-3; 15 nucleotides agree with TRBD2. Trimming cost V 4 bases and J 2 bases; bases outside gene matches: 2. The CDR3 has 16 amino acids. Germline lookup yields CDR1 SGHNT and CDR2 YYREEE (reference sequence). CDR3 DNA sequence: TGTGCCAGCAGCAGGACTAGCGGGAGGGTCACAGATACGCAGTATTTT. Translated: CASSRTSGRVTDTQYF.

V is TRBV18 and J is TRBJ2-3; D is ambiguous. The CDR3 sequence is 13 residues long. V lost 2 bases and J 4 bases, leaving 7 bases between the germline ends. Per germline, CDR1 KGHSH and CDR2 LQKENI. The DNA of the CDR3 is TGTGCCAGCTCACCATCTCTTGCAGATACGCAGTATTTT. Its protein is CASSPSLADTQYF.

The genes are TRBV7-6 and TRBJ2-3; D is perhaps TRBD2 (8 bases). The germline gives CDR1 SGHVS, CDR2 FNYEAQ. The CDR3 contains 16 residues. The V end lost 5 bases, the J end lost 2 bases, and 17 bases lay between the germline ends. The CDR3 DNA reads TGTGCCAGCAGCCTCGGGACTAGGGGGCTCACAGATACGCAGTATTTT. Its protein product is CASSLGTRGLTDTQYF.

This chain connects TRBV6-6 to TRBJ1-5, with 7 bases that match TRBD1. V shed 5 bases, J shed 4 bases, and the junction held 5 bases outside the gene matches. The V gene's germline CDR1 is MNHNY and CDR2 SVGAGI (reference sequence). The CDR3 runs 14 residues. CDR3 amino acids: CASSKQGNNQPQHF. CDR3 in DNA: TGTGCCAGCAGTAAACAGGGGAATAATCAGCCCCAGCATTTT.

The chain recombines TRBV6-5 with TRBJ2-7, with D perhaps matching TRBD1 (7 bases). The length of the CDR3 is 15 residues. Trimming stripped 6 bases from V and 6 bases from J, with 21 bases between. Germline assignment: CDR1 MNHEY and CDR2 SVGAGI. CDR3 sequence (DNA): TGTGCCAGCAGCGAGACAGGGAGGTACAACGTCGAGCAGTACTTC. It is translated as CASSETGRYNVEQYF.

V is TRBV5-1 and J is TRBJ2-5, with 8 positions matching TRBD1. CDR1 and CDR2 (germline): SGHRS, YFSETQ. There are 14 residues in the CDR3. V dropped 4 bases and J dropped 4; count of bases not matched to a gene: 6. The CDR3 here is CASSATGGIETQYF. DNA for the CDR3: TGCGCCAGCAGCGCTACAGGGGGGATAGAGACCCAGTACTTC. The full variable domain, in which reference TRBV5-1 and TRBJ2-5 provide the parts outside the CDR3, is KAGVTQTPRYLIKTRGQQVTLSCSPISGHRSVSWYQQTPGQGLQFLFEYFSETQRNKGNFPGRFSGRQFSNSRSEMNVSTLELGDSALYLCASSATGGIETQYFGPGTRLLVL.